This T cell receptor beta chain derives from a study of blood T cell repertoires in COVID-19. Sequencing was performed with immunoSEQ multiplex PCR; in TCRdb, only in-frame clones are kept and a portion is missing. The data contain approximately 200,000 clones, less than 90% of them seen just once; the ten biggest clones take up about 2%. Germline CDR1 is SGHTA and CDR2 is FQGNSA. V was cut by 5 bases and J by 3 bases, with 17 bases left in between. The CDR3 is made up of 16 amino acids. This chain links TRBV7-2 with TRBJ1-3; possible D gene TRBD1, 6 bases. This receptor was obtained from a woman between 50 and 59 years old with acute or convalescent COVID-19. Sequenced: peripheral blood. The CDR3 is CASSPLQGFYGNTIYF. The CDR3 nucleotides read TGTGCCAGCAGCCCCTTACAGGGTTTTTATGGAAACACCATATATTTT.